This entry lists 22 T cell receptor beta chains sequenced from one sample in a study of cytomegalovirus exposure and HLA in healthy donors (dated 2017 in TCRdb). The receptor library was made with the immunoSEQ multiplex PCR assay. A mixture of 60 forward primers for TCR Vbeta segments and 13 reverse primers for TCR Jbeta segments was used in the multiplex PCR. As stored in TCRdb, this immuneACCESS dataset retains in-frame rearrangements with V and J assigned. A fraction of the clones does not appear; measured against another copy, unresolved V genes explain less than half of the discrepancy, and the remainder lacks a known reason. For this sample there are approximately 97,000 clones; roughly 60% appear just once. The ten largest clones capture 4.5% to 5% of the sample. Sequencing input: PBMCs. The receptors stem from a human donor in good health.

The V call is TRBV11-2, the J call TRBJ2-2; TRBD1 matches 9 bases. Germline CDR1 reads SGHAT; CDR2 reads FQNNGV. This CDR3 contains 16 residues. The J segment lost 3 bases and the V segment lost 5 bases, leaving 7 bases of the junction unmatched. DNA of the CDR3: TGTGCCAGCAGCCTCGAGGGGACAGGGTACACCGGGGAGCTGTTTTTT. Translated, it gives CASSLEGTGYTGELFF. Full variable domain (missing parts from reference TRBV11-2 and TRBJ2-2): EAGVAQSPRYKIIEKRQSVAFWCNPISGHATLYWYQQILGQGPKLLIQFQNNGVVDDSQLPKDRFSAERLKGVDSTLKIQPAKLEDSAVYLCASSLEGTGYTGELFFGEGSRLTVL.

This clone appeared a few times. This chain uses TRBV2 with TRBJ1-5, with D possibly TRBD1 on 6 matching bases. The CDR3 is made up of 15 amino acids. The germline V and J ends were trimmed by 6 bases and 1 base, with 13 bases remaining between them. The germline gives CDR1 SNHLY, CDR2 FYNNEI. The CDR3 protein is CASRTFRGSNQPQHF. The CDR3 DNA sequence: TGTGCCAGCAGAACCTTTAGGGGGAGCAATCAGCCCCAGCATTTT.

V usage is TRBV2 and J usage is TRBJ1-1, with D perhaps TRBD1 (5 bases). Germline V gene data show CDR1 as SNHLY and CDR2 as FYNNEI. With 7 bases removed from V and 0 bases from J, the gap between germline ends came to 12 bases. This CDR3 is 14 amino acids long. CDR3: CASILDRLNTEAFF. The CDR3 DNA sequence: TGTGCCAGCATCCTCGACAGACTGAACACTGAAGCTTTCTTT.

V usage is TRBV18 and J usage is TRBJ2-5; 8 bases are a match to TRBD1. The germline gives CDR1 KGHSH, CDR2 LQKENI. The CDR3 totals 14 residues. V was pared by 5 bases and J by 2 bases, with 4 bases of the junction left unmatched. This chain's CDR3 is CASSTRTGQETQYF. CDR3 coding DNA: TGTGCCAGCTCAACTCGGACAGGGCAAGAGACCCAGTACTTC. Based on the CDR3 plus reference TRBV18 and TRBJ2-5, the full variable domain is NAGVMQNPRHLVRRRGQEARLRCSPMKGHSHVYWYRQLPEEGLKFMVYLQKENIIDESGMPKERFSAEFPKEGPSILRIQQVVRGDSAAYFCASSTRTGQETQYFGPGTRLLVL.

The chain has TRBV4-1 and TRBJ2-5; 8 nucleotides agree with TRBD1. The better agreement between TRBJ2-7 and the DNA end casts doubt on the J call. Germline assignment: CDR1 MGHRA and CDR2 YSYEKL. This CDR3 is 15 amino acids long. The CDR3 nucleotides are TGCGCCAGCAGCCCAACCGGGACAGGAGCCTACGAGCAGTACTTC. This gives the protein CASSPTGTGAYEQYF.

Regarding this clone: The identical CDR3 is also encoded by other nucleotide sequences in the sample. The rearrangement links TRBV6-5 to TRBJ2-3, with TRBD2 matching over 13 bases. The CDR3 contains 15 residues. The ends lost 6 bases at V and 3 bases at J; junction bases unmatched: 3. CDR1 and CDR2 from the germline V gene are MNHEY and SVGAGI. The CDR3: CASRSGLAGTDTQYF. The CDR3 nucleotides are TGTGCCAGCAGATCGGGACTAGCGGGGACAGATACGCAGTATTTT.

The chain joins TRBV15 to TRBJ1-1; weak D call: TRBD1 (5 bases). The length of the CDR3 is 14 residues. The germline V and J ends were trimmed by 6 bases and 4 bases, with 15 bases remaining between them. The germline gives CDR1 LNHNV, CDR2 YYDKDF (reference sequence). CDR3 loop: CATSPVTGGTEAFF. For the CDR3, the DNA is TGTGCCACCAGTCCCGTAACGGGGGGCACTGAAGCTTTCTTT.

The chain links TRBV4-1 to TRBJ1-5; D is undetermined. In germline, CDR1 is MGHRA, CDR2 YSYEKL. V dropped 2 bases and J dropped 0 bases, with 8 bases sitting between them. This CDR3 is built from 15 residues. CDR3 coding DNA: TGCGCCAGCAGCCAACTCGGGGATAGCAATCAGCCCCAGCATTTT. Its translation: CASSQLGDSNQPQHF.

The V gene is TRBV15, the J gene TRBJ2-3; D ambiguous. The CDR3 is made up of 16 amino acids. Germline CDR1 and CDR2: LNHNV and YYDKDF (reference sequence). V was trimmed by 1 base and J by 0 bases, leaving 11 bases between them. In DNA, the CDR3 is TGTGCCACCAGCAGAGGTGCGGCCCCAAGCACAGATACGCAGTATTTT. It translates to CATSRGAAPSTDTQYF.

The rearrangement links TRBV7-9 to TRBJ1-1; 8 bases align to TRBD1. CDR3 length: 14 amino acids. Unmatched junction bases numbered 1, after V lost 3 bases and J lost 1 base. The germline gives CDR1 SEHNR, CDR2 FQNEAQ (reference sequence). The CDR3 nucleotides are TGTGCCAGCAGCTTGGGACAGGAGAACACTGAAGCTTTCTTT. Protein: CASSLGQENTEAFF.

The rearrangement uses TRBV5-4 and TRBJ2-2; 12 positions match TRBD2. Germline V gene sequence: CDR1 SGHNT, CDR2 YYREEE (reference sequence). The CDR3 consists of 18 residues. V shed 2 bases and J 5 bases; nucleotides not matched to a gene: 10. CDR3 region: CASSLLLGLAGNTGELFF. DNA of the CDR3: TGTGCCAGCAGCTTACTATTAGGACTAGCGGGAAATACCGGGGAGCTGTTTTTT.

The CDR3, as DNA: TGCGCCAGCAGCTGGACGGGGTGGGGTGGCAATGAGCAGTTCTTC. Translating it yields CASSWTGWGGNEQFF. The chain joins TRBV5-1 to TRBJ2-1, with D maybe TRBD2 (5 bases). Germline V gives CDR1 SGHRS, CDR2 YFSETQ. V lost 3 bases to trimming and J lost 6 bases, with 16 bases between them. This CDR3 comprises 15 residues.

The chain uses TRBV15 and TRBJ2-7; 7 nucleotides line up with TRBD1. This CDR3 spans 15 amino acids. V dropped 1 base and J dropped 4; count of bases not matched to a gene: 7. Germline loops: CDR1 LNHNV, CDR2 YYDKDF (reference sequence). The CDR3 nucleotides are TGTGCCACCAGCAGAGCCGGGACAGTCAAATACGAGCAGTACTTC. Translated: CATSRAGTVKYEQYF. The whole variable domain, filled in from reference TRBV15 and TRBJ2-7, reads DAMVIQNPRYQVTQFGKPVTLSCSQTLNHNVMYWYQQKSSQAPKLLFHYYDKDFNNEADTPDNFQSRRPNTSFCFLDIRSPGLGDTAMYLCATSRAGTVKYEQYFGPGTRLTVT.

In this sample, this clone turned up a few times. The chain joins TRBV2 to TRBJ2-7, with TRBD1 identical over 7 bases. Germline loops: CDR1 SNHLY, CDR2 FYNNEI. The trim removed 6 bases at V and 4 bases at J, leaving 12 bases unmatched. The CDR3 spans 15 residues. CDR3 nucleotide sequence: TGTGCCAGCAGAGGTAGACAGGGTGTGCGTTACGAGCAGTACTTC. Translated: CASRGRQGVRYEQYF.

Only a few counts were recorded for this clone. The chain carries TRBV7-6 and TRBJ2-1; 11 bases map to TRBD2. This CDR3 spans 15 amino acids. V was clipped by 1 base and J by 8 bases; unmatched bases: 4. Germline lookup yields CDR1 SGHVS and CDR2 FNYEAQ. In DNA, the CDR3 is TGTGCCAGCAGCTTAGGACTAGCGGGAATAGATGAGCAGTTCTTC. Translated: CASSLGLAGIDEQFF.

This chain uses TRBV29-1 with TRBJ2-7; TRBD2 agrees at 10 bases. The CDR3 has 15 amino acids. Germline trimming cut 2 bases from V and 6 bases from J; bases unmatched to any gene: 10. Per the germline V gene, CDR1 is SQVTM and CDR2 is ANQGSEA. CDR3 DNA sequence: TGCAGCGTTGAATGGTGTAGCGGGAGGACGTGCGAGCAGTACTTC. Residues: CSVEWCSGRTCEQYF.

This clone was counted only a few times. The chain combines TRBV2 with TRBJ2-5, with D perhaps TRBD1 (7 bases). Trimming took 6 bases from V and 5 from J, leaving 13 bases between them. The CDR3 runs to 13 residues. CDR1 is SNHLY, CDR2 FYNNEI, per germline. The CDR3 sequence is CASRETGRETQYF. The CDR3 DNA is TGTGCCAGCAGGGAGACAGGGAGGGAGACCCAGTACTTC.

The chain employs TRBV28 and TRBJ2-5; TRBD1 aligns across 12 bases. Germline V CDR1 and CDR2: MDHEN, SYDVKM. Trimming at V came to 5 bases and at J to 6 bases, leaving 4 bases not matched to a gene. The CDR3 has 14 residues. The CDR3 spells CASSTRDRGQTQYF. The CDR3 nucleotides are TGTGCCAGCAGTACCCGGGACAGGGGGCAGACCCAGTACTTC.

The chain employs TRBV5-1 and TRBJ2-1, with D perhaps TRBD2 (6 bases). Trimming stripped 2 bases from V and 5 bases from J, with 11 bases between. The CDR3 is made up of 14 amino acids. Germline V gene sequence: CDR1 SGHRS, CDR2 YFSETQ. The CDR3 is CASSFVASDNEQFF. The DNA for the CDR3 is TGCGCCAGCAGCTTCGTTGCTAGCGACAATGAGCAGTTCTTC. Complete variable domain (other parts from reference TRBV5-1 and TRBJ2-1): KAGVTQTPRYLIKTRGQQVTLSCSPISGHRSVSWYQQTPGQGLQFLFEYFSETQRNKGNFPGRFSGRQFSNSRSEMNVSTLELGDSALYLCASSFVASDNEQFFGPGTRLTVL.

Concerning this clone: The junction and the germline gene differ at one end; a read error may be behind it. J is TRBJ2-1 and V is TRBV6-4; the match to TRBD2 covers 13 bases. This CDR3 has 13 residues. In germline, CDR1 is MRHNA, CDR2 SNTAGT. The CDR3 loop is CASSGGLAGELFF. The CDR3 DNA reads TGTGCCAGCAGTGGCGGACTAGCGGGAGAGCTGTTCTTC.

This clone was seen only a few times. The V call is TRBV16, the J call TRBJ1-3; D is unresolved. The CDR3 totals 15 residues. The germline V and J ends were trimmed by 4 bases and 4 bases, with 14 bases remaining between them. Per the germline V gene, CDR1 is KGHSY and CDR2 is FQNENV. The CDR3 is CASSPFGAVGNTIYF. DNA for the CDR3: TGTGCCAGCAGCCCGTTCGGAGCAGTCGGAAACACCATATATTTT.

V gene TRBV23-1 combines with J gene TRBJ1-3, with D perhaps matching TRBD1 (6 bases). TRBV23-1 is identified as an open reading frame with a role that is uncertain. The V gene lost 6 bases and the J gene lost 2 bases, with 11 bases spanning the gap. The CDR3 is 14 amino acids. CDR3 nucleotides: TGCGCCAGCAGAAAGGGACACCCTGGAAACACCATATATTTT. It specifies CASRKGHPGNTIYF.